This T cell receptor beta chain was sequenced in a study of regulatory T cells in long-lasting Graves disease (dated by TCRdb to 2020 to 2023). For the wider study: Persistent Graves' disease was defined as persistently positive TSH receptor autoantibodies together with antithyroid drug treatment for over 5 years. This study used TCR sequencing and RNA sequencing of peripheral blood to compare persistent Graves' disease patients against newly diagnosed Graves' disease patients. The study was registered as a clinical trial and conducted in China. A total of around 33 samples underwent TCR sequencing, from around 13 patients with persistent Graves' disease and about 20 patients with newly diagnosed Graves' disease. Antithyroid drugs had been taken for approximately 9.5 years on average by persistent Graves' disease patients in the clinical cohort.

In light of the paper, this sample's time point label describes: persistent/refractory GD, antithyroid drugs over 5 years with positive TRAb. For both TCR sequencing and RNA sequencing, RNA was extracted from PBMCs in TRIzol. Graves' disease was diagnosed according to American Thyroid Association guidelines. Patients for the study were recruited at an endocrinology department in Xi'an, China. Each patient gave approximately 8.8 milliliters of peripheral blood, collected in an EDTA anticoagulant tube. Ficoll Paque Plus density gradient separation was used to isolate PBMCs, and no further T cell sorting was performed. An Agilent 2100 Bioanalyzer and agarose gel were used to check RNA quality, and a NanoDrop 2000 was used to measure RNA concentration. Relative to germline, V is missing 5 bases and J is missing 6 bases, with 6 bases of the junction outside any gene match. CDR1 and CDR2 are drawn from the germline V gene (reference sequence): LNHDA, SQIVND. Taken from cysteine to phenylalanine, the CDR3 has 14 residues. Solely the CDR3 DNA is kept, with 42 bases framed from the first base.

This clonotype was detected only a few times. Its antigen has not been determined. The input lacks base qualities; no much larger clone sits a single base away. Results the study describes overall, beyond this receptor: Compared with newly diagnosed patients, patients with persistent Graves' disease had lower TCR Shannon entropy and fewer highly expanded clones, which suggests clonal expansion. Peripheral blood alone was examined, since thyroid tissue, which constituted the primary lesion, could not be accessed. The small sample size was acknowledged by the authors as a limitation that may reduce accuracy. Only the TCR beta chain was sequenced and analyzed. A larger number of public clonotypes was shared among persistent patients (over 2,500) than among newly diagnosed patients (roughly 930). Persistent disease showed preferential use of TRBV28, TRBJ1-2 and TRBJ2-5, whereas newly diagnosed disease favored TRBV20-1 and TRBJ2-1.

Libraries were built with multiplex PCR. Sequencing relied on an Illumina HiSeq 4000. To build TCR beta libraries, CDR3 regions were amplified by Arm-PCR using iRepertoire HTBI primers. Gel purification was performed on PCR products prior to sequencing. In the paper's pipeline: Gene usage analysis of CDR3 amino acid clonotypes relied on the 60 or so TRBV and fewer than 15 TRBJ segments identified across samples. Filtered high-quality paired reads were merged into contigs using COPE and FqMerger. BLAST was used to align contigs to IMGT TRBV, TRBD and TRBJ reference genes, and CDR3 was defined according to IMGT. Highly expanded clones were defined as clonotypes with a frequency above 0.1%. Shannon entropy was used to measure repertoire diversity, and the Gini coefficient was used to measure V-J evenness. Public clonotypes were defined as clonotypes shared by more than one individual. TCRdb reanalyzed the raw reads on its own, using fastp at Q25 for trimming and MiXCR for clone calling, and kept in-frame beta chains. Rows are unified per CDR3 protein, each entry keeping the most common DNA and genes. The authors' filters were not applied to this entry. The sample profile shows fewer than 450,000 distinct CDR3 sequences; roughly 20% of them were found once. The ten most abundant clones make up 20% of the sample.

This receptor was taken from a female donor with Graves disease. The specimen comprised peripheral blood mononuclear cells (PBMCs), sampled when the disease was refractory, from a patient treated with antithyroid drugs. The V gene is TRBV19 and the J gene is TRBJ2-3; the central 9 bases match TRBD1. The nucleotide sequence reads TGTGCCAGTAGTTCAACAGGGGGCGGGGATACGCAGTATTTT. Translated, this gives CASSSTGGGDTQYF.